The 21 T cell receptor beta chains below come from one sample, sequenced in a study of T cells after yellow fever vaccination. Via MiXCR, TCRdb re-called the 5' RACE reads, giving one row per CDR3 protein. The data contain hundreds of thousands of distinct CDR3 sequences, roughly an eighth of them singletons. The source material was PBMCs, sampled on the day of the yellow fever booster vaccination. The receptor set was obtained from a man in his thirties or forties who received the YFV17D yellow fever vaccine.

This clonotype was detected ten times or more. CDR3 coding DNA: TGTGCCAGCAGCTTGAGGAACTCTGAGACCCAGTACTTC. As protein: CASSLRNSETQYF. The chain employs TRBV5-6 and TRBJ2-5; no clear D gene. Germline values: CDR1 SGHDT, CDR2 YYEEEE. Trimming stripped 1 base from V and 5 bases from J, with 9 bases between. The length of the CDR3 is 13 residues.

The CDR3 sequence is CASSYSTSGRLIEQYF. Written as DNA, the CDR3 is TGTGCCAGCAGTTACTCTACTAGCGGGAGGCTCATCGAGCAGTACTTC. The chain has TRBV6-2 or TRBV6-3 and TRBJ2-7; 12 positions agree with TRBD2. Germline trimming cut 0 bases from V and 6 bases from J; bases unmatched to any gene: 6. CDR3 size: 16 residues. Germline loops: CDR1 MNHEY, CDR2 SVGEGT.

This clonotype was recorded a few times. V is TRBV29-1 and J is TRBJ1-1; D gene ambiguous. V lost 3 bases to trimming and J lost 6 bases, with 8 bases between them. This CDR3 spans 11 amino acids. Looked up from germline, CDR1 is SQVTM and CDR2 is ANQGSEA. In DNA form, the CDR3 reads TGCAGCGTTGACGATTGGGCTGAAGCTTTCTTT. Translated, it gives CSVDDWAEAFF.

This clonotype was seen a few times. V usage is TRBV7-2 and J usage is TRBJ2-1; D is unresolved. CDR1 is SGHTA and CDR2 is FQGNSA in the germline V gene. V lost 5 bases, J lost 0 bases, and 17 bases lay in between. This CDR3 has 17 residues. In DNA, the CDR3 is TGTGCCAGCAGCCAGAACTGGTTGGGAAACTCCTACAATGAGCAGTTCTTC. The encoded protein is CASSQNWLGNSYNEQFF. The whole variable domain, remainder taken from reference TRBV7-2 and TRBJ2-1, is GAGVSQSPSNKVTEKGKDVELRCDPISGHTALYWYRQSLGQGLEFLIYFQGNSAPDKSGLPSDRFSAERTGGSVSTLTIQRTQQEDSAVYLCASSQNWLGNSYNEQFFGPGTRLTVL.

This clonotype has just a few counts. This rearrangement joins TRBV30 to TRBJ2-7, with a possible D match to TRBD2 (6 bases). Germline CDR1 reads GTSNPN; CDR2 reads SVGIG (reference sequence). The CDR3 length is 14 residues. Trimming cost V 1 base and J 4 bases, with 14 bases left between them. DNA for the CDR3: TGTGCCTGGAGTGCTGGGACTTCGGGGTACGAGCAGTACTTC. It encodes CAWSAGTSGYEQYF.

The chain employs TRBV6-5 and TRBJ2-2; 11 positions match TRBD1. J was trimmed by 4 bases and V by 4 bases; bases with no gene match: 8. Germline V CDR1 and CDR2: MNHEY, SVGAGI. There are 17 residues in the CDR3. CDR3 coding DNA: TGTGCCAGCAGTTGGCCGGGAGGGACAGGGGGCACCGGGGAGCTGTTTTTT. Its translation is CASSWPGGTGGTGELFF.

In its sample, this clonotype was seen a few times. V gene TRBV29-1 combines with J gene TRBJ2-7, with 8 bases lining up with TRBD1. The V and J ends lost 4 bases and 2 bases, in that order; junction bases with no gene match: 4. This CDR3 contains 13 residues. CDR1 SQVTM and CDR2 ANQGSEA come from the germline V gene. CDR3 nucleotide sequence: TGCAGCGTTGCGCAGGGGGCCGCCTACGAGCAGTACTTC. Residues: CSVAQGAAYEQYF.

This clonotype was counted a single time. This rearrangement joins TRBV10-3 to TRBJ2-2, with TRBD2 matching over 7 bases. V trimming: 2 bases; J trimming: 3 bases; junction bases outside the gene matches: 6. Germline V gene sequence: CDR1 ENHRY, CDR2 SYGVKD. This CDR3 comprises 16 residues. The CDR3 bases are TGTGCCATCAGTGAGGGCTCTAGCGGTTACACCGGGGAGCTGTTTTTT. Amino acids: CAISEGSSGYTGELFF.

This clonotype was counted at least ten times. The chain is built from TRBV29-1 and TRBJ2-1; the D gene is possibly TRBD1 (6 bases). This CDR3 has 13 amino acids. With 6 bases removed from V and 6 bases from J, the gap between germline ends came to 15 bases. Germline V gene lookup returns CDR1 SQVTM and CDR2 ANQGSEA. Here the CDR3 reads CSVTHGGRNEQFF. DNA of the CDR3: TGCAGCGTCACCCATGGGGGCCGCAATGAGCAGTTCTTC.

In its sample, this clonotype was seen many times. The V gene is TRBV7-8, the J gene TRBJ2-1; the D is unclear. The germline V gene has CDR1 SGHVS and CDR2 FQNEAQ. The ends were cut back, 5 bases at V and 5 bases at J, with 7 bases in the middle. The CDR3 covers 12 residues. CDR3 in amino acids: CASSRANNEQFF. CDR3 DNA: TGTGCCAGCAGCCGTGCCAACAATGAGCAGTTCTTC.

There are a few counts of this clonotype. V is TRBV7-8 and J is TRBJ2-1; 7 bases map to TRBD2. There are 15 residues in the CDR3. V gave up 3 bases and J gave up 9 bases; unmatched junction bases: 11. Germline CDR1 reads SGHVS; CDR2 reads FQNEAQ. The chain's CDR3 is CASSLAGAGPSEQFF. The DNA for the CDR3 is TGTGCCAGCAGCTTGGCGGGAGCGGGCCCCAGTGAGCAGTTCTTC.

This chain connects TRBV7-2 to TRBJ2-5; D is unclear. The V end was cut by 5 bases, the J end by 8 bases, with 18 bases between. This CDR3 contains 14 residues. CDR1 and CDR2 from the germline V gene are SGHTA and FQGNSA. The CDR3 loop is CASSKTPTGPTQYF. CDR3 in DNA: TGTGCCAGCAGCAAAACACCAACGGGCCCAACCCAGTACTTC.

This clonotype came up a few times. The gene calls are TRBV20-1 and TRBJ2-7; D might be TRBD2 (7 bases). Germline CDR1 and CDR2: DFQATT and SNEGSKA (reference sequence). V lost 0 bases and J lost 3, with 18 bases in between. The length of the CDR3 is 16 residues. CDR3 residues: CSARDLRGAAVYEQYF. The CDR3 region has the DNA TGCAGTGCTAGAGATCTCCGGGGGGCGGCGGTCTACGAGCAGTACTTC.

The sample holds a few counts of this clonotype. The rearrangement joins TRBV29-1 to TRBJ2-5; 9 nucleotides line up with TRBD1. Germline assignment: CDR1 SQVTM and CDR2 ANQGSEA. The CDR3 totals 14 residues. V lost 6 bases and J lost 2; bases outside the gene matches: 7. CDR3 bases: TGCAGCGTGGGGACAGGGTCGGGTCAAGAGACCCAGTACTTC. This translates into CSVGTGSGQETQYF.

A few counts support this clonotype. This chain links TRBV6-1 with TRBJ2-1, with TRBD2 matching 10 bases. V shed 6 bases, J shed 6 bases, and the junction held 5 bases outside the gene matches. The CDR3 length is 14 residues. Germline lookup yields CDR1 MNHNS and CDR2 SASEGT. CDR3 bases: TGTGCCAGCAGGCCACTAGCGGGGCTCAATGAGCAGTTCTTC. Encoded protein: CASRPLAGLNEQFF.

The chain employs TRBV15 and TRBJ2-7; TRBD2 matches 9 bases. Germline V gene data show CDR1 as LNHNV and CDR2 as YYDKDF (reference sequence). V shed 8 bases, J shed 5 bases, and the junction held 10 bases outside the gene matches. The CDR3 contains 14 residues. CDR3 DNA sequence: TGTGCCACCGGACTGGGACTAGCTTCCCACGAGCAGTACTTC. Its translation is CATGLGLASHEQYF. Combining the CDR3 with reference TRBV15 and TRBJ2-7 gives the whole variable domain DAMVIQNPRYQVTQFGKPVTLSCSQTLNHNVMYWYQQKSSQAPKLLFHYYDKDFNNEADTPDNFQSRRPNTSFCFLDIRSPGLGDTAMYLCATGLGLASHEQYFGPGTRLTVT.

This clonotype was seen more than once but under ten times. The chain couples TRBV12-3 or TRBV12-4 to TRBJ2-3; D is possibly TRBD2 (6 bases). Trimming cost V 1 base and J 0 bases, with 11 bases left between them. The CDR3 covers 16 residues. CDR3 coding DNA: TGTGCCAGCAGTTTAGAGGGCGGGGATAGCACAGATACGCAGTATTTT. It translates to CASSLEGGDSTDTQYF.

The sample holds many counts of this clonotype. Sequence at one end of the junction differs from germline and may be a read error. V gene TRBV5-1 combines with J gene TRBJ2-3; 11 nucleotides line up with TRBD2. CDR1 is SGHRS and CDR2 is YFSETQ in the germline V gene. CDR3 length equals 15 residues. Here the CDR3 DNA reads TGTGCCAGCAGCTTAACTAGCGGGAGTGCAGATACGCAGTATTTT. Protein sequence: CASSLTSGSADTQYF.

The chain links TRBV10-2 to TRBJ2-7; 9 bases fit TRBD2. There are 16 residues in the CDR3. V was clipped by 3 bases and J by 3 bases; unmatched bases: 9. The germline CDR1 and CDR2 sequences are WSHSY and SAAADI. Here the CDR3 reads CASSDRIAGALYEQYF. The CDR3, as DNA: TGCGCCAGCAGTGACCGTATAGCGGGAGCCCTCTACGAGCAGTACTTC.

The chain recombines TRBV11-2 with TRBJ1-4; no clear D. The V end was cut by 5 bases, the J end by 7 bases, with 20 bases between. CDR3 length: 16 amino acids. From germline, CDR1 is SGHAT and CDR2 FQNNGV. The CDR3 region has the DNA TGTGCCAGCAGCCCATCGGGTCGGGTCGTCTCTGAAAAACTGTTTTTT. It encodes CASSPSGRVVSEKLFF.

CDR3 sequence (DNA): TGTGCCAGCAGTTCCGGACAGACCTATCAGCCCCAGCATTTT. Translation: CASSSGQTYQPQHF. The rearrangement uses TRBV6-2 or TRBV6-3 and TRBJ1-5, with D tentatively TRBD1 (6 bases). The CDR3 runs to 14 residues. Germline V gene sequence: CDR1 MNHEY, CDR2 SVGEGT. V lost 4 bases, J lost 5 bases, and 12 bases lay in between.